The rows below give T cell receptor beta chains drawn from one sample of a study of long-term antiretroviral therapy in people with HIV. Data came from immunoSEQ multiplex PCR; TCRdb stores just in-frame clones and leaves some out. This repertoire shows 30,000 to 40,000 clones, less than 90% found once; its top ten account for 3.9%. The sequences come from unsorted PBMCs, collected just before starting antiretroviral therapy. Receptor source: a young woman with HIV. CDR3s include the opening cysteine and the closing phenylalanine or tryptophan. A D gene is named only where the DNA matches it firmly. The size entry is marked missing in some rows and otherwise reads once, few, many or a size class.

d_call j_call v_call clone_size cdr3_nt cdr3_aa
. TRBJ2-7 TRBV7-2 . TGTGCCAGCAGCACACGGAGCAGCGTCGAGCAGTACTTC CASSTRSSVEQYF
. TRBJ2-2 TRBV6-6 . TGTGCCAGCAGTATATCGACTAACACCGGGGAGCTGTTTTTT CASSISTNTGELFF
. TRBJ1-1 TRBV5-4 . TGTGCCAGCACCCCCGGGGGGAACACTGAAGCTTTCTTT CASTPGGNTEAFF
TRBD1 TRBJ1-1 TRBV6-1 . TGTGCCAGCAGGGGAACGGGACAGGGTGAAGCTTTCTTT CASRGTGQGEAFF
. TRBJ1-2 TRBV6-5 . TGTGCCAGCGCGGTCGGGGAGGGTGGCTATGGCTACACCTTC CASAVGEGGYGYTF
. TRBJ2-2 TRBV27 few TGTGCCAGCAGTCAAGCCGTCACCGGGGAGCTGTTTTTT CASSQAVTGELFF
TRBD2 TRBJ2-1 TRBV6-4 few TGTGCCAGCAGTGACTCAGCGGGAGAGAGTGAGCAGTTCTTC CASSDSAGESEQFF
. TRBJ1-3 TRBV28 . TGTGCCAGCAGTTTATTTCCAGGGGCCGGAAACACCATATATTTT CASSLFPGAGNTIYF
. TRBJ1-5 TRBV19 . TGTGCCAGTAGTATAGCTCAGCCTAATAGCAATCAGCCCCAGCATTTT CASSIAQPNSNQPQHF
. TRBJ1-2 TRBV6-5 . TGTGCCAGCAGTTACGACAGGATTTATGGCTACACCTTC CASSYDRIYGYTF
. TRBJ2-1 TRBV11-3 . TGTGCCAGCAGCTTGGAGGGTCCGGTCAGTGAGCAGTTCTTC CASSLEGPVSEQFF
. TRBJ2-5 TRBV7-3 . TGTGCCAGCAGTCTTACAGGGGGGGCAGAGACCCAGTACTTC CASSLTGGAETQYF
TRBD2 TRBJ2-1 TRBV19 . TGTGCCAGTAGTCTAACTAGCGGGGACTACAATGAGCAGTTCTTC CASSLTSGDYNEQFF
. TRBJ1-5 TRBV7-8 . TGTGCCAGCAGCCAACGGGGGGGCCGAGGCAATCAGCCCCAGCATTTT CASSQRGGRGNQPQHF
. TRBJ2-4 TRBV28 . TGTGCCAGTAACGAGGACCCGACAGCCAAAAACATTCAGTACTTC CASNEDPTAKNIQYF
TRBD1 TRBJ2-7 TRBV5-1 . TGCGCCAGCAGGGCCGGGACAGATCCCTACGAGCAGTACTTC CASRAGTDPYEQYF
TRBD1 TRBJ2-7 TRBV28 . TGTGCCAGCAACCGGGACAGGGTTTCCTACGAGCAGTACTTC CASNRDRVSYEQYF
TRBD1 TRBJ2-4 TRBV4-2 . TGTGCCAGCAGCTCCCACAGGGGGAGCATTCAGTACTTC CASSSHRGSIQYF
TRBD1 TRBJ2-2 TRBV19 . TGTGCCAGTTCCGGGACAGGGGGAAACACCGGGGAGCTGTTTTTT CASSGTGGNTGELFF
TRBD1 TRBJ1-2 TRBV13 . TGTGCCAGCAGCTTAGCCCGGCGACAGGGGGCGTCTGGCTACACCTTC CASSLARRQGASGYTF
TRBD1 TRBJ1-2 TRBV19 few TGTGCCAGTAGTATAGGACAGGGGGCAGGAGGCTACACCTTC CASSIGQGAGGYTF
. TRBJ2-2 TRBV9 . TGTGCCAGCAGCGTTAGCGGCACCGGGGAGCTGTTTTTT CASSVSGTGELFF
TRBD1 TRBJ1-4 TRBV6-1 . TGTGCCAGTCAGACAGGGGGCTTCACTAATGAAAAACTGTTTTTT CASQTGGFTNEKLFF
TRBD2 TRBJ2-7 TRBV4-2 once TGTGCCAGCAGCCAAGGCCCACCTACGAGCGGGAGCTACGAGCAGTACTTC CASSQGPPTSGSYEQYF
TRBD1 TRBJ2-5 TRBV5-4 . TGTGCCAGCAGCATAGACAGGGGATCAGAGACCCAGTACTTC CASSIDRGSETQYF
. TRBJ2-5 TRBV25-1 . TGTGCCAGCAGTGAATTAACGGCCGAGTACCAAGAGACCCAGTACTTC CASSELTAEYQETQYF
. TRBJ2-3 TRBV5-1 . TGCGCCAGCAGCTTGGAAAGGGGGAGCACAGATACGCAGTATTTT CASSLERGSTDTQYF
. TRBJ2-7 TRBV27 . TGTGCCAGCAGTCCCCAACCGGACAGCTCCTACGAGCAGTACTTC CASSPQPDSSYEQYF
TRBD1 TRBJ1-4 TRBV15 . TGTGCCACCAGCAGATTGGGCGGGACAGGGAGTGAAAAACTGTTTTTT CATSRLGGTGSEKLFF
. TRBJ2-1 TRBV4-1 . TGCGCCAGCAGCCAGGGAACTTCTTACAATGAGCAGTTCTTC CASSQGTSYNEQFF
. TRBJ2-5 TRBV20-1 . TGCAGTGCCACTTCCAGGGAGACCCAGTACTTC CSATSRETQYF
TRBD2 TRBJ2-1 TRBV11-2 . TGTGCCAGCAGCTTCCCAGCGGGAGTCACTGAGCAGTTCTTC CASSFPAGVTEQFF
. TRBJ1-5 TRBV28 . . CASSFLAGAQPQHF
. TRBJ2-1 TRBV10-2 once TGCGCCAGCAGTGAGTCGCCAGGGGAGAAGTACAATGAGCAGTTCTTC CASSESPGEKYNEQFF
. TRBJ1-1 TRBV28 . TGTGCCAGCAGCCCTTTAATTTTGAACACTGAAGCTTTCTTT CASSPLILNTEAFF
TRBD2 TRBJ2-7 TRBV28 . TGTGCCTTCTTAGGGCTAGCGGATTTAGACTACGAGCAGTACTTC CAFLGLADLDYEQYF
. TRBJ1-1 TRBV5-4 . TGTGCCAGCAGCGTACAAGGGGTATCTGAAGCTTTCTTT CASSVQGVSEAFF
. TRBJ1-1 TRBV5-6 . TGTGCCAGCAGCTTAGGTGCGTTTATTGAAGCTTTCTTT CASSLGAFIEAFF
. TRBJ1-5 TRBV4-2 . TGTGCCAGCAGCCAGACGGAGAGGCGGAATCAGCCCCAGCATTTT CASSQTERRNQPQHF
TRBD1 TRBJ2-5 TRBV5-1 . TGCGCCAGCAGGAAACCCCCGACAGGGGAGCAGGAGACCCAGTACTTC CASRKPPTGEQETQYF
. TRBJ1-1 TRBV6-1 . TGTGCCAGCAGTGATTCGGGGCTTTCTAACACTGAAGCTTTCTTT CASSDSGLSNTEAFF
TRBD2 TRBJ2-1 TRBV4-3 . TGCGCCAGCAGCCAAGCTCCTAGCGGGAGGGCCAATGAGCAGTTCTTC CASSQAPSGRANEQFF
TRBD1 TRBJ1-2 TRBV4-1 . TGCGCCAGCAGCCAAGAAGGGACAGAGAAATTCTATGGCTACACCTTC CASSQEGTEKFYGYTF
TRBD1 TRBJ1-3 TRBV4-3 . TGCGCCAGCAGCCATGGGAGACAGGGCGCAAGGAACACCATATATTTT CASSHGRQGARNTIYF
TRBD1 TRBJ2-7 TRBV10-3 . TGTGCCATCAGTTCCGGGACAGGGGGCAACGAGCAGTACTTC CAISSGTGGNEQYF
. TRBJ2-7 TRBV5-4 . TGTGCCAGCAGCTCCCGGGACCACCCCTCCTACGAGCAGTACTTC CASSSRDHPSYEQYF
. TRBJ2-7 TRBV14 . TGTGCCAGCAGCCATATACCGCGCAGGGGAGTCTACGAGCAGTACTTC CASSHIPRRGVYEQYF
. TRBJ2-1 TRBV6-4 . TGTGCCAGCAGTAAGGAGCAGTTCTTC CASSKEQFF
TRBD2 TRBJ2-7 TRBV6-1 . TGTGCCAGCAGTGAGGCTAGCGGGAGGGCCTACGAGCAGTACTTC CASSEASGRAYEQYF
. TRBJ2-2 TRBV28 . TGTGCCAGCAGTTTCCCCCTAAGGGAGAACACCGGGGAGCTGTTTTTT CASSFPLRENTGELFF
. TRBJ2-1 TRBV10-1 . TGCGCCAGCAGTGCCCAGGCCTACAATGAGCAGTTCTTC CASSAQAYNEQFF
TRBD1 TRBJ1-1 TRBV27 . TGTGCCAGCAGTTACGGGACAGTTATCACGGGAGCTGAAGCTTTCTTT CASSYGTVITGAEAFF
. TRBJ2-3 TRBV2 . TGTGCCAGCAGTGAATTTGGAGGGGCAGATACGCAGTATTTT CASSEFGGADTQYF
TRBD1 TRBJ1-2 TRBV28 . TGTGCCAGCAGTTTATCCCTTACAGGGGGCTCAGGTGGCTACACCTTC CASSLSLTGGSGGYTF
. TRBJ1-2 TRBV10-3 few TGTGCCATCAGCTTGGGGGAAGGCTACACCTTC CAISLGEGYTF